This is a list of T cell receptor beta chains from one sample in a study of beta chain features in type 1 diabetes. Here immunoSEQ multiplex PCR was the method, and the copy in TCRdb shows in-frame clones only, minus some. The sample comprises 250,000 or so clones, roughly 21% of which are singletons, and about 0.027% rests with the top ten. Material: naive CD4+ T cells from blood. These receptors originate from a woman between 40 and 55 years old with type 1 diabetes. CDR3s leave out the opening cysteine and the closing phenylalanine or tryptophan. The order of the fields is CDR3 protein, V gene, clone size. Clone size, where shown, is once, few, many, or a class for clones that have expanded.

CDR3: ASSFGTVNEKLF
V: TRBV28
size: .

CDR3: ASRSASYGYT
V: TRBV28
size: .

CDR3: ASNPGGQDTQY
V: TRBV9
size: few

CDR3: ASSQPGALGYGYT
V: TRBV4-3
size: few

CDR3: ASSRQGENTEAF
V: TRBV11-3
size: .

CDR3: ASSLFGTGAYEQY
V: TRBV7-2
size: .

CDR3: ASSIPHDRDLHNEQF
V: TRBV18
size: .

CDR3: ASSLPTSGKETQY
V: TRBV7-2
size: few

CDR3: ASSHRTPAGTSEANEQF
V: TRBV4-3
size: .

CDR3: ASGGEEQETQY
V: TRBV30
size: .

CDR3: ASSQDENRYEQY
V: TRBV4-3
size: few

CDR3: ASSQPSEGVYGYT
V: TRBV4-1
size: .

CDR3: ASSGGQGSEQY
V: TRBV4-3
size: .

CDR3: ASSREETQY
V: TRBV25-1
size: few

CDR3: AWSKGLRAGDTQY
V: TRBV30
size: few

CDR3: ASSVRRGTEAF
V: TRBV7-2
size: .

CDR3: ASSFRDMGGYT
V: TRBV27
size: .

CDR3: ASSSSITGTDTQY
V: TRBV7-3
size: .

CDR3: ASSQDLTGGQPQH
V: TRBV4-1
size: .

CDR3: SSGSGGSEQY
V: TRBV29-1
size: .

CDR3: ASQGTNSGNTIY
V: TRBV5-4
size: .

CDR3: ATSREGVETQY
V: TRBV15
size: .

CDR3: ASSYSITVQETQY
V: TRBV6-5
size: few

CDR3: ASSLEAGNTEAF
V: TRBV27
size: few

CDR3: ASSIRTASTDTQY
V: TRBV28
size: .

CDR3: ASSVAGAGQPQH
V: TRBV9
size: few

CDR3: ASSPLSQGLSGNTIY
V: TRBV18
size: few

CDR3: ASSKGTERGYT
V: TRBV9
size: .

CDR3: ASSPRQGSYYGYT
V: TRBV4-1
size: few

CDR3: ASSPQRVAHTIY
V: TRBV14
size: .

CDR3: ASSLVTVTTDTQY
V: TRBV11-2
size: .

CDR3: ASSSYGTVTDTQY
V: TRBV5-1
size: .

CDR3: AWSGVAGTDTQY
V: TRBV30
size: .

CDR3: ASSPPVAYEQY
V: TRBV18
size: .

CDR3: ASSSDPGGLGYGYT
V: TRBV5-1
size: few

CDR3: SARQEQF
V: TRBV20-1
size: once

CDR3: ASSFTGSYEQY
V: TRBV5-1
size: .